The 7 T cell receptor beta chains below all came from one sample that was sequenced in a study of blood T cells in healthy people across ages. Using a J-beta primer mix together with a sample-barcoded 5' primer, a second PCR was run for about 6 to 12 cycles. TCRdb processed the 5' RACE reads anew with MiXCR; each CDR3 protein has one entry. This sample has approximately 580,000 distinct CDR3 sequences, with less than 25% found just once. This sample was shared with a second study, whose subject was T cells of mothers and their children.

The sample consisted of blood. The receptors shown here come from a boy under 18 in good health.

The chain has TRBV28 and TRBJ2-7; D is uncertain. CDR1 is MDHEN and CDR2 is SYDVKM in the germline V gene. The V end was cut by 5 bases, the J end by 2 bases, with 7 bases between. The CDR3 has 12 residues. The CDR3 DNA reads TGTGCCAGCAGTCATAACCCCTACGAGCAGTACTTC. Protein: CASSHNPYEQYF.

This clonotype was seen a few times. The CDR3 protein is CASSGLSANEQFF. The CDR3 DNA sequence: TGTGCCAGCAGCGGGTTGTCCGCCAATGAGCAGTTCTTC. The chain joins TRBV7-2 to TRBJ2-1; the D is unclear. In germline, CDR1 is SGHTA, CDR2 FQGNSA. The length of the CDR3 is 13 residues. Trimming took off 5 bases at V and 6 bases at J, with 11 bases between the two ends.

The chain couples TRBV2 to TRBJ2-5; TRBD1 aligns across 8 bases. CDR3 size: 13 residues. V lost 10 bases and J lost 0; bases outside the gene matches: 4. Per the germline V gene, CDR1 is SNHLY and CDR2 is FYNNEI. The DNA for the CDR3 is TGTGCCATCGGACAGGGCTACCAAGAGACCCAGTACTTC. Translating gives CAIGQGYQETQYF.

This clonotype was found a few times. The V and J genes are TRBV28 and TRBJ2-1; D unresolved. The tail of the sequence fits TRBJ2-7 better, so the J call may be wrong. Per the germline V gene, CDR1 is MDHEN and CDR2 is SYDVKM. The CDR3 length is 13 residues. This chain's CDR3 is CASRVGGTYEQYF. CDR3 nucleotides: TGTGCCAGCCGTGTGGGTGGGACCTACGAGCAGTACTTC.

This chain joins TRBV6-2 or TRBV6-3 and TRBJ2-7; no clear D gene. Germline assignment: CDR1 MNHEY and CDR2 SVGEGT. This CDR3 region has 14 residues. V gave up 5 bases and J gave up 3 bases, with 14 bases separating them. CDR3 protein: CASSTIGRSYEQYF. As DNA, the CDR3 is TGTGCCAGCAGTACAATAGGGCGGAGCTACGAGCAGTACTTC.

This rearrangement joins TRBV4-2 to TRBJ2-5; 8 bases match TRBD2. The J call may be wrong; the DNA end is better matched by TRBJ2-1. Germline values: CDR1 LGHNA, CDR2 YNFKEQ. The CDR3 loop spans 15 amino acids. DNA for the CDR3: TGTGCCAGCAGCCCGGAGCGGGAGTACTACAATGAGCAGTTCTTC. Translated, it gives CASSPEREYYNEQFF.

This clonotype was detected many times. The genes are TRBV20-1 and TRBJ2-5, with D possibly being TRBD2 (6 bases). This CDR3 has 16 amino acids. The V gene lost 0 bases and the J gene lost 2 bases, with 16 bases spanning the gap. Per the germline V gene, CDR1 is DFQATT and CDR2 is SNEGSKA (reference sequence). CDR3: CSARDLIASEQETQYF. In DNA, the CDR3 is TGCAGTGCTAGAGATTTAATTGCTAGCGAGCAAGAGACCCAGTACTTC.